This TCR beta chain was found in a study of blood T cell repertoires in COVID-19. The trim removed 5 bases at V and 2 bases at J, leaving 3 bases unmatched. Germline-derived CDR1 and CDR2 are MDHEN and SYDVKM. The CDR3 is made up of 14 amino acids. Sequencing used immunoSEQ multiplex PCR; TCRdb keeps in-frame clones, though not all of them. The profile shows 200,000 to 250,000 clones, roughly 80% of them singletons. V usage is TRBV28 and J usage is TRBJ1-3; 7 nucleotides align to TRBD1. This TCR was sampled from a woman at least 80 years old with active or convalescent COVID-19. Sequencing was performed on peripheral blood. In DNA form, the CDR3 reads TGTGCCAGCAGTCCGACAGGGACTGGAAACACCATATATTTT. Translation gives CASSPTGTGNTIYF.